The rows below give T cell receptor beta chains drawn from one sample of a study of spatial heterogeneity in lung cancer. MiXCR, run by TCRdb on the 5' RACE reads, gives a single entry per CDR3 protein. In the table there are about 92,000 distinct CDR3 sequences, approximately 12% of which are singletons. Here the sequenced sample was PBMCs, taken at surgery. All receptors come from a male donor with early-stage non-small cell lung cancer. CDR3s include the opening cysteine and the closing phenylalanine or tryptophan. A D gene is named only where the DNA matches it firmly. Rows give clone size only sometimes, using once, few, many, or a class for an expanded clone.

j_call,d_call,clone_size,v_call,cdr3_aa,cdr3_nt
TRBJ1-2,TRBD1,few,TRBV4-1,CASSQGQGILNYGYTF,TGCGCCAGCAGCCAAGGACAGGGGATACTTAACTATGGCTACACCTTC
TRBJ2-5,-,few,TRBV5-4,CASSADGGIEETQYF,TGTGCCAGCAGCGCGGACGGAGGGATAGAGGAGACCCAGTACTTC
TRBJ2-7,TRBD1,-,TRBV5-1,CASSLGDREVEQYF,TGCGCCAGCAGCTTGGGGGACAGGGAGGTCGAGCAGTACTTC
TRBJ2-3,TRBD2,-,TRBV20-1,CSATGLAGVLLTDTQYF,TGCAGTGCTACGGGACTAGCGGGGGTTCTTCTCACAGATACGCAGTATTTT
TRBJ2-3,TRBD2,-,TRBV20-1,CSARLAGEGDTQYF,TGCAGTGCTCGACTAGCGGGGGAGGGGGATACGCAGTATTTT
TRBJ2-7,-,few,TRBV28,CASNPQRTVAREQYF,TGTGCCAGCAATCCCCAGCGGACAGTAGCACGGGAGCAGTACTTC
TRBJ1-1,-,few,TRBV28,CASSFRRVMEAFF,TGTGCCAGCAGTTTCAGAAGGGTCATGGAAGCTTTCTTT
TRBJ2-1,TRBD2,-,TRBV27,CASSLGGAGVWNEQFF,TGTGCCAGCAGTTTGGGTGGAGCGGGAGTTTGGAATGAGCAGTTCTTC
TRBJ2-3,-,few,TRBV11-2,CASSLNLQGSDTQYF,TGTGCCAGCAGCTTAAACCTACAGGGTTCAGATACGCAGTATTTT
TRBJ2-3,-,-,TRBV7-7,CASSLGLDADTQYF,TGTGCTAGCAGCTTAGGCTTGGACGCGGATACGCAGTATTTT
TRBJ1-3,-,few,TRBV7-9,CASSLFGGQGNTIYF,TGTGCCAGCAGCTTATTTGGGGGACAAGGAAACACCATATATTTT
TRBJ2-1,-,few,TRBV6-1,CASSEYGPPYNEQFF,TGTGCCAGCAGTGAATATGGCCCCCCCTACAATGAGCAGTTCTTC
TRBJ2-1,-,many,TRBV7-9,CAAPHFGGTDEQFF,TGTGCCGCCCCCCACTTCGGTGGGACCGATGAGCAGTTCTTC
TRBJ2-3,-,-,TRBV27,CASPPAEGTRDTQYF,TGTGCCAGCCCCCCCGCGGAGGGGACCCGGGATACGCAGTATTTT
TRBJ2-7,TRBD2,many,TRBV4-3,CASSQEAPGLAGFGEQYF,TGCGCCAGCAGCCAAGAGGCACCGGGACTAGCGGGGTTTGGCGAGCAGTACTTC
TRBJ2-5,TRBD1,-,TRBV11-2,CASSSTGKGETQYF,TGTGCCAGCAGCTCGACAGGGAAGGGGGAGACCCAGTACTTC
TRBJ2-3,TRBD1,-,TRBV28,CASSPGTGPDTQYF,TGTGCCAGCAGTCCTGGGACAGGGCCAGATACGCAGTATTTT
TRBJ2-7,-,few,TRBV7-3,CASSVGRGYEQYF,TGTGCCAGCAGCGTAGGCAGGGGTTACGAGCAGTACTTC
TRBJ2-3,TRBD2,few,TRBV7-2,CASSQRLADTQYF,TGTGCCAGCAGCCAAAGACTAGCGGATACGCAGTATTTT
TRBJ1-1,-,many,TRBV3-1,CASSQDRGTAEAFF,TGTGCCAGCAGCCAAGATAGGGGGACCGCTGAAGCTTTCTTT
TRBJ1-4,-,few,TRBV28,CASRGLPHEKLFF,TGTGCCAGCAGGGGACTACCTCATGAAAAACTGTTTTTT
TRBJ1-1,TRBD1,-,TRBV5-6,CASSLYGTGEWTEAFF,TGTGCCAGCAGCTTATACGGGACAGGCGAGTGGACTGAAGCTTTCTTT
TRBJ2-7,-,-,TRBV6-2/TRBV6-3,CASTNLDRTYEQYF,TGTGCCAGCACTAACCTTGACAGGACCTACGAGCAGTACTTC
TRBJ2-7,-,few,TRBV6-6,CASSYGGFEQYF,TGTGCCAGCAGTTACGGGGGTTTCGAGCAGTACTTC
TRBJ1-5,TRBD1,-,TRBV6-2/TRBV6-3,CASSPPGQGNQPQHF,TGTGCCAGCAGTCCTCCGGGACAGGGCAATCAGCCCCAGCATTTT